In its sample, the clone carrying this TCR beta chain was seen a few times. This specimen belongs to a study of T cells in Graves' hyperthyroidism and ophthalmopathy. Authors of the study amplified TCR beta CDR3 regions from RNA transcripts. The HTBI primer set was used in a first-round RT-PCR of the TCR CDR3. TCRdb independently ran MiXCR on the multiplex PCR reads; one entry per CDR3 protein. The table shows approximately 570,000 distinct CDR3 sequences, with around 20% occurring only once. V dropped 0 bases and J dropped 7; count of bases not matched to a gene: 8. CDR1 and CDR2 from the germline V gene are SEHNR and FQNEAQ (reference sequence). The CDR3 contains 16 residues.

Sequenced sample: blood. The origin of this receptor is a middle-aged man with Graves' ophthalmopathy. The V gene is TRBV7-9, the J gene TRBJ1-5; 8 bases align to TRBD1. CDR3 in amino acids: CASSLADDRGDQPQHF. Written as DNA, the CDR3 is TGTGCCAGCAGCTTAGCAGACGACAGGGGAGACCAGCCCCAGCATTTT.